This T cell receptor (beta chain) was retrieved from a study of cytomegalovirus exposure and HLA in healthy donors. The PCR used 60 Vbeta and 13 Jbeta primers. Sequencing was performed with immunoSEQ multiplex PCR; in TCRdb, only in-frame clones are kept and a portion is missing. Of fewer than 200,000 clones listed, 60% to 80% were seen once; the top ten hold 5% to 8%. To note about this clone: Its target is not known.

Whole-study findings and limits: As was reported, the classifier diagnosed cytomegalovirus status with high specificity and sensitivity. Cytomegalovirus-associated status was assigned to about 180 TCR beta chains. Sequencing likely caused a cluster of highly shared sequence variants.

The sequence came from a man in his forties or fifties in good health and CMV-seropositive. Sequenced material: PBMCs.

The CDR3 loop reads CASSQLGEKLFF. For the CDR3, the DNA is TGTGCCAGCAGCCAACTCGGGGAAAAACTGTTTTTT. The chain uses TRBV16 and TRBJ1-4; the D is unclear. The CDR3 loop spans 12 amino acids. V lost 2 bases and J 8 bases, leaving 6 bases between the germline ends. From germline, CDR1 is KGHSY and CDR2 FQNENV.